Following are 23 T cell receptor beta chains from one sample sequenced in a study of control samples from healthy donors and cancer patients. Sequenced by immunoSEQ multiplex PCR; TCRdb stores in-frame clones only, minus some. The table lists roughly 170,000 clones, around 94% of them singletons. The sequencing input was blood. Receptors originate from a young woman in good health.

V gene TRBV9 combines with J gene TRBJ2-1; D unclear. This CDR3 is 15 amino acids long. V gave up 4 bases and J gave up 1 base, with 12 bases separating them. Germline CDR1 reads SGDLS; CDR2 reads YYNGEE. CDR3 in amino acids: CASSPQDGSYNEQFF. CDR3 coding DNA: TGTGCCAGCAGCCCCCAGGACGGATCCTACAATGAGCAGTTCTTC.

The V gene is TRBV9, the J gene TRBJ2-3; D possibly uses TRBD1 or TRBD2 (5 bases each). Deletions cut 1 base from V and 3 bases from J, with 18 bases between. The CDR3 sequence is 17 residues long. CDR1 and CDR2 from the germline V gene are SGDLS and YYNGEE. The CDR3 region is CASSVSAWDGLTDTQYF. The DNA for the CDR3 is TGTGCCAGCAGCGTATCTGCATGGGACGGATTAACAGATACGCAGTATTTT.

This clone was detected once. This sequence joins TRBV29-1 and TRBJ1-4, with D possibly matching TRBD1 (6 bases). V shed 6 bases and J shed 8 bases, with 16 bases lying between them. In germline, CDR1 is SQVTM, CDR2 ANQGSEA. The CDR3 runs 13 residues. CDR3 residues: CSVVSGAGEKLFF. For the CDR3, the DNA is TGCAGCGTCGTTTCAGGGGCAGGGGAAAAACTGTTTTTT.

As DNA, the CDR3 is TGTGCCATCAGCCGGGACAGGGAGGGCGGGGAGCTGTTTTTT. It encodes CAISRDREGGELFF. V gene TRBV10-3 combines with J gene TRBJ2-2; 9 bases are a match to TRBD1. V shed 6 bases and J 7 bases; nucleotides not matched to a gene: 6. Germline-derived CDR1 and CDR2 are ENHRY and SYGVKD. The CDR3 has 14 amino acids.

The sample holds one count of this clone. The rearrangement links TRBV19 to TRBJ1-6; 8 positions agree with TRBD1. Germline V lookup: CDR1 LNHDA, CDR2 SQIVND (reference sequence). With V trimmed by 6 bases and J by 0 bases, 13 bases remained unmatched. The CDR3 runs to 19 residues. The CDR3 sequence is CASSQTGTGLSSYNSPLHF. In DNA form, the CDR3 reads TGTGCCAGTAGCCAAACTGGGACAGGACTGAGCTCCTATAATTCACCCCTCCACTTT.

V is TRBV6-6 and J is TRBJ1-2, with 8 bases matching TRBD1. The CDR3 has 13 amino acids. In germline, CDR1 is MNHNY, CDR2 SVGAGI (reference sequence). The V gene end was trimmed by 5 bases and the J gene end by 5 bases; junction bases not matched to a gene: 4. The CDR3 region is CASSPDRVYGYTF. CDR3 coding DNA: TGTGCCAGCAGTCCGGACAGGGTTTATGGCTACACCTTC.

The chain joins TRBV18 to TRBJ2-7, with 7 bases that match TRBD2. CDR3 length: 15 amino acids. Looked up from germline, CDR1 is KGHSH and CDR2 is LQKENI. The trim removed 2 bases at V and 6 bases at J, leaving 10 bases unmatched. In nucleotides, the CDR3 is TGTGCCAGCTCACCATTGGCGGGAGCGGTGCTCGAGCAGTACTTC. Its protein product is CASSPLAGAVLEQYF.

The chain couples TRBV5-6 to TRBJ2-7; D is possibly TRBD2 (5 bases). V gave up 3 bases and J gave up 3 bases, with 13 bases separating them. From germline, CDR1 is SGHDT and CDR2 YYEEEE. The CDR3 consists of 14 residues. Here the CDR3 reads CASSSPGRVYEQYF. CDR3 bases: TGTGCCAGCAGCTCACCGGGAAGGGTCTACGAGCAGTACTTC.

As DNA, the CDR3 is TGTGCCACCAGCAGAGTTCCATGGGACAGGCTATTTGAGTACACTGAAGCTTTCTTT. It is translated as CATSRVPWDRLFEYTEAFF. The V call is TRBV15, the J call TRBJ1-1; 8 nucleotides line up with TRBD1. Trimming took 1 base from V and 3 from J; bases not matched to a gene: 16. The CDR3 covers 19 residues. The germline V gene encodes CDR1 LNHNV and CDR2 YYDKDF (reference sequence). The whole variable domain, filled in from reference TRBV15 and TRBJ1-1, reads DAMVIQNPRYQVTQFGKPVTLSCSQTLNHNVMYWYQQKSSQAPKLLFHYYDKDFNNEADTPDNFQSRRPNTSFCFLDIRSPGLGDTAMYLCATSRVPWDRLFEYTEAFFGQGTRLTVV.

V and J are TRBV5-5 and TRBJ1-2; D may be TRBD1 (5 bases). V lost 4 bases and J 2 bases, leaving 9 bases between the germline ends. The CDR3 loop spans 13 amino acids. Germline V lookup: CDR1 SGHKS, CDR2 YYEKEE (reference sequence). The DNA of the CDR3 is TGTGCCAGCAGCGGGACGGGCAACTATGGCTACACCTTC. Protein product: CASSGTGNYGYTF.

V is TRBV9 and J is TRBJ1-2, with unresolved D. The CDR3 runs 10 residues. The V and J ends lost 3 bases and 8 bases respectively, with 5 bases between them. Germline CDR1 and CDR2: SGDLS and YYNGEE. CDR3 loop: CASSGRGYTF. For the CDR3, the DNA is TGTGCCAGCAGCGGAAGGGGCTACACCTTC.

The chain has TRBV28 and TRBJ1-2; D gene uncertain. Germline CDR1 and CDR2: MDHEN and SYDVKM. This CDR3 comprises 13 residues. Trimming took 7 bases from V and 4 from J, leaving 13 bases between them. The CDR3 nucleotides read TGTGCCAGCATCCGGCCGGACGGCTATGGCTACACCTTC. Translated: CASIRPDGYGYTF.

The rearrangement joins TRBV7-2 to TRBJ2-6, with TRBD1 matching over 7 bases. The V gene's germline CDR1 is SGHTA and CDR2 FQGNSA. Unmatched junction bases numbered 7, after V lost 5 bases and J lost 3 bases. The CDR3 extends over 16 amino acids. DNA for the CDR3: TGTGCCAGCAGCCAACCGACAGGGTATGGGGCCAACGTCCTGACTTTC. Its translation is CASSQPTGYGANVLTF.

V usage is TRBV19 and J usage is TRBJ1-1, with TRBD1 identical over 7 bases. With V trimmed by 5 bases and J by 14 bases, 11 bases remained unmatched. This CDR3 has 12 amino acids. Germline V gene data show CDR1 as LNHDA and CDR2 as SQIVND (reference sequence). The CDR3: CASSPLEGARFF. The DNA for the CDR3 is TGTGCCAGTAGTCCTCTGGAGGGGGCGCGGTTCTTT.

The J gene is TRBJ2-6, the V gene TRBV9; D unresolved. V lost 5 bases to trimming and J lost 0 bases, with 3 bases between them. CDR1 is SGDLS and CDR2 is YYNGEE in the germline V gene. The CDR3 loop spans 13 amino acids. The CDR3 is CASSGSGANVLTF. The CDR3 DNA reads TGTGCCAGCAGTGGCTCTGGGGCCAACGTCCTGACTTTC. The full variable domain, completed using reference TRBV9 and TRBJ2-6, is DSGVTQTPKHLITATGQRVTLRCSPRSGDLSVYWYQQSLDQGLQFLIQYYNGEERAKGNILERFSAQQFPDLHSELNLSSLELGDSALYFCASSGSGANVLTFGAGSRLTVL.

The gene calls are TRBV7-8 and TRBJ1-2; unclear D gene. This CDR3 is built from 16 residues. Germline V gene data show CDR1 as SGHVS and CDR2 as FQNEAQ. V was cut by 5 bases and J by 0 bases, with 16 bases left in between. CDR3 amino acids: CASSPARIVANYGYTF. The CDR3 nucleotides are TGTGCCAGCAGCCCAGCCAGAATCGTAGCTAACTATGGCTACACCTTC.

The V and J genes are TRBV11-3 and TRBJ2-5; 7 positions agree with TRBD1. CDR1 is SGHNT, CDR2 YENEEA, per germline. V was clipped by 5 bases and J by 4 bases; unmatched bases: 1. The CDR3 is 12 amino acids. Here the CDR3 DNA reads TGTGCCAGCAGCCGGACAGGAGAGACCCAGTACTTC. Amino acids: CASSRTGETQYF.

The V call is TRBV7-9, the J call TRBJ1-1; tentative D call: TRBD1 (5 bases). Germline V gene sequence: CDR1 SEHNR, CDR2 FQNEAQ (reference sequence). The CDR3 contains 14 residues. Trimming shortened V by 6 bases and J by 6 bases, and 17 bases separated the two germline ends. CDR3 amino acids: CASRSGDGQPEAFF. In DNA, the CDR3 is TGTGCCAGCAGAAGTGGAGACGGACAACCTGAAGCTTTCTTT.

The CDR3 sequence is CASSRQGYGYTF. CDR3 bases: TGTGCCAGCAGCCGACAGGGTTATGGCTACACCTTC. This sequence joins TRBV28 and TRBJ1-2, with 7 positions matching TRBD1. The germline V gene has CDR1 MDHEN and CDR2 SYDVKM. The CDR3 totals 12 residues. V gave up 6 bases and J gave up 5 bases; unmatched junction bases: 3.

This clone was seen more than once but under ten times. This chain uses TRBV7-6 with TRBJ1-3, with D possibly matching TRBD1 (5 bases). Germline V CDR1 and CDR2: SGHVS, FNYEAQ. Deletions cut 2 bases from V and 1 base from J, with 9 bases between. The CDR3 totals 15 residues. Here the CDR3 DNA reads TGTGCCAGCAGCTTAACAGGAGGGTCTGGAAACACCATATATTTT. Protein sequence: CASSLTGGSGNTIYF.

The chain couples TRBV9 to TRBJ2-7; 9 bases agree with TRBD2. The CDR3 contains 16 residues. The V and J ends lost 1 base and 0 bases, in that order; junction bases with no gene match: 5. Germline V gene data show CDR1 as SGDLS and CDR2 as YYNGEE. This CDR3 reads CASSVTSGSSSYEQYF. CDR3 nucleotide sequence: TGTGCCAGCAGCGTAACTAGCGGGTCGAGCTCCTACGAGCAGTACTTC. Variable domain in full (rest from reference TRBV9 and TRBJ2-7): DSGVTQTPKHLITATGQRVTLRCSPRSGDLSVYWYQQSLDQGLQFLIQYYNGEERAKGNILERFSAQQFPDLHSELNLSSLELGDSALYFCASSVTSGSSSYEQYFGPGTRLTVT.

The V gene is TRBV12-3 or TRBV12-4, the J gene TRBJ1-5; TRBD1 matches 7 bases. Trimming at V came to 6 bases and at J to 8 bases, leaving 7 bases not matched to a gene. The CDR3 sequence is 13 residues long. CDR3 DNA sequence: TGTGCCAGCAGCCCTGACAGGGAGGAGCCCCAGCATTTT. It specifies CASSPDREEPQHF.

This chain joins TRBV25-1 and TRBJ1-2; D unclear. V lost 3 bases and J 4 bases, leaving 0 bases between the germline ends. This CDR3 comprises 10 residues. CDR1 is MGHDK, CDR2 SYGVNS, per germline. CDR3 bases: TGTGCCAGCAGTGACTATGGCTACACCTTC. As protein: CASSDYGYTF.